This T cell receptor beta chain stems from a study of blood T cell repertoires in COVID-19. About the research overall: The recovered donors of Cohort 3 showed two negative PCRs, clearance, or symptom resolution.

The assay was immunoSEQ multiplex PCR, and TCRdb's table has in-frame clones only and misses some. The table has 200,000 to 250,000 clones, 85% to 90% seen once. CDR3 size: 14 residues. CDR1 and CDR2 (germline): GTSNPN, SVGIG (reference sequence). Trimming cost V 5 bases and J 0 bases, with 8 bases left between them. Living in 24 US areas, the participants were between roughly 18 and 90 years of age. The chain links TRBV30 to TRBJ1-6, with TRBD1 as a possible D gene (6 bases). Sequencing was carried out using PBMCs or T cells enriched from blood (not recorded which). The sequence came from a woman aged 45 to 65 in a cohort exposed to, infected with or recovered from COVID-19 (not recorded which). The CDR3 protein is CAWDRSSYNSPLHF. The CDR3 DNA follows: TGTGCCTGGGACAGGAGCTCCTATAATTCACCCCTCCACTTT.